The clone carrying this TCR beta chain was seen at least ten times. The sample belongs to a study of T-cell reconstitution after alpha-beta-depleted transplantation in children. Germline CDR1 reads LNHNV; CDR2 reads YYDKDF (reference sequence). There are 14 residues in the CDR3. Trimming took off 4 bases at V and 2 bases at J, with 12 bases between the two ends. Unique molecular identifiers tagged the TCRbeta library. From the PCR reads, TCRdb called clonotypes with MiXCR, one entry per CDR3 protein. The repertoire includes 250,000 to 300,000 distinct CDR3 sequences, roughly 10% of them detected once, and about a quarter sits in the top ten.

The J gene is TRBJ2-7, the V gene TRBV15, with D possibly called TRBD1 or TRBD2 (6 bases each). The sequencing used peripheral blood, collected 180 days after TCRalphabeta/CD19-depleted stem cell transplant. The TCR originated in a male patient between 2 and 10 years old who had a stem cell transplant for chronic granulomatous disease, so the T cells may come from the graft donor. This CDR3 reads CATSKGGDTYEQYF. CDR3 nucleotide sequence: TGTGCCACCAGCAAGGGGGGCGATACCTACGAGCAGTACTTC.